This T cell receptor beta chain appears in the sequencing data of a study of blood T cell repertoires in COVID-19. Study context: Researchers got acute and convalescent COVID-19 samples from the United States, Italy and Spain. T cells, B-cell-depleted T cells, or PBMCs provided the cDNA or gDNA that served as material.

The V segment lost 4 bases and the J segment 2 bases; nucleotides outside the gene matches: 3. This CDR3 has 14 residues. Looked up from germline, CDR1 is SGHTA and CDR2 is FQGNSA. Concerning this clone itself: Other DNA sequences in this specimen translate into the identical CDR3.

As originally analysed: Scientists estimated how many nucleated cells there were by amplifying reference gene primers. Sequencing used immunoSEQ multiplex PCR; TCRdb keeps in-frame clones, though not all of them. V, J and clone size are those of that table, while D and trimming were read from the DNA. The table lists about 150,000 clones, 75% to 90% of them singletons, with around 6.5% in the top ten. The sample comprised peripheral blood. The V gene is TRBV7-2, the J gene TRBJ2-7; 9 positions match TRBD1. This TCR came from an elderly man with acute or convalescent COVID-19. CDR3 coding DNA: TGTGCCAGCAGCTCAGGGACAGGGCCCTACGAGCAGTACTTC. This codes for CASSSGTGPYEQYF.